This T cell receptor beta chain was found in a study of T cells after yellow fever vaccination. This clonotype was seen only a few times. Germline values: CDR1 MRHNA, CDR2 SNTAGT. The length of the CDR3 is 16 residues. Deletions cut 5 bases from V and 0 bases from J, with 16 bases between. One entry per CDR3 protein results from TCRdb running MiXCR on the 5' RACE reads. The profile shows about 320,000 distinct CDR3 sequences, around 10% of them singletons. This sequence joins TRBV6-4 and TRBJ1-1; D gene uncertain. The sample here was CD4+ T cells sorted from PBMCs, taken 45 days after the yellow fever booster vaccination. The clonotype was recovered from a man younger than 30 who received the YFV17D yellow fever vaccine. This CDR3 is CASSIDELDVNTEAFF. CDR3 nucleotide sequence: TGTGCCAGCAGTATAGATGAGCTGGACGTGAACACTGAAGCTTTCTTT.